Given below is one T cell receptor beta chain in context. In the original workflow: It was from reference gene primer amplification that nucleated cell counts were estimated. Profiling relied on immunoSEQ multiplex PCR, and the TCRdb table lists in-frame clones only, not all of them. Clone size and the V and J calls come from that table; the DNA yielded D and trimming. There are about 76,000 clones in the sample; more than 90% occur only once, and 1.4% to 1.5% lies in the top ten. The data belong to a study of blood T cell repertoires in COVID-19. The CDR3 spans 12 residues. In germline, CDR1 is SNHLY, CDR2 FYNNEI. The V end was cut by 4 bases, the J end by 3 bases, with 7 bases between.

J is TRBJ2-7 and V is TRBV2; D gene uncertain. Sequencing used peripheral blood. The sequence came from a man in his fifties or sixties with acute or convalescent COVID-19. As DNA, the CDR3 is TGTGCCAGCAGTGGGCTCGTCTACGAGCAGTACGTC. Protein sequence: CASSGLVYEQYV.